The 32 T cell receptor beta chains listed next were all sequenced from one sample in a study of T-cell memory formation after mild COVID-19. TCRdb ran MiXCR on the 5' RACE reads and lists one entry per CDR3 protein. The data show over 250,000 distinct CDR3 sequences, about a sixth seen once. Sequenced sample: PBMCs or a T cell subset sorted from them (not recorded which). Receptors were obtained from a man between 18 and 35 years old who had mild COVID-19 (a few samples of this study predate the infection). Cell type and time point are not known.

This clonotype came up once. This chain uses TRBV28 with TRBJ2-7; TRBD1 matches 10 bases. V was pared by 4 bases and J by 6 bases, with 15 bases of the junction left unmatched. Germline-derived CDR1 and CDR2 are MDHEN and SYDVKM. The CDR3 spans 17 residues. In nucleotides, the CDR3 is TGTGCCAGCAGTTCCTACTACCGGGACAGGGGAACCGGCGAGCAGTACGTC. Translated, it gives CASSSYYRDRGTGEQYV.

This clonotype was seen a few times. V is TRBV6-1 and J is TRBJ2-3; D ambiguous. Trimming removed 3 bases at V and 0 bases at J, with 10 bases between. The CDR3 length is 15 residues. In germline, CDR1 is MNHNS, CDR2 SASEGT. Here the CDR3 reads CASSDTVSSTDTQYF. The CDR3 DNA follows: TGTGCCAGCAGTGACACAGTGTCTAGCACAGATACGCAGTATTTT.

Here the CDR3 reads CACSPGNTEAFF. CDR3 nucleotides: TGTGCCTGTTCTCCAGGGAACACTGAAGCTTTCTTT. The genes are TRBV30 and TRBJ1-1; D is undetermined. The germline gives CDR1 GTSNPN, CDR2 SVGIG (reference sequence). V was cut by 6 bases and J by 1 base, with 9 bases left in between. This CDR3 is built from 12 residues.

This clonotype was counted only a few times. This chain joins TRBV5-4 and TRBJ2-5; D not certain. This CDR3 spans 15 amino acids. The germline V gene encodes CDR1 SGHNT and CDR2 YYREEE (reference sequence). V was trimmed by 4 bases and J by 2 bases, leaving 15 bases between them. The CDR3 sequence: CASSPNKGVQETQYF. The CDR3, as DNA: TGTGCCAGCAGCCCAAACAAGGGCGTTCAAGAGACCCAGTACTTC. Together with reference TRBV5-4 and TRBJ2-5, the CDR3 gives the full variable domain: ETGVTQSPTHLIKTRGQQVTLRCSSQSGHNTVSWYQQALGQGPQFIFQYYREEENGRGNFPPRFSGLQFPNYSSELNVNALELDDSALYLCASSPNKGVQETQYFGPGTRLLVL.

The rearrangement joins TRBV12-3 or TRBV12-4 to TRBJ2-3; D ambiguous. The CDR3 length is 13 residues. V lost 4 bases, J lost 6 bases, and 11 bases lay in between. In DNA form, the CDR3 reads TGTGCCAGCAGTTCGACACTGGCGGATACGCAGTATTTT. Translating gives CASSSTLADTQYF.

There are a few counts of this clonotype. This chain connects TRBV7-2 to TRBJ1-1, with a possible D match to TRBD1 (5 bases). V was clipped by 4 bases and J by 11 bases, with 20 bases between them. This CDR3 region has 14 residues. Germline lookup yields CDR1 SGHTA and CDR2 FQGNSA. The CDR3 protein is CASSSSPGSVIAFF. The CDR3 nucleotides are TGTGCCAGCAGCTCTTCCCCAGGGTCGGTGATCGCTTTCTTT.

This clonotype was counted only a few times. The chain uses TRBV20-1 and TRBJ2-7, with TRBD1 identical over 9 bases. Losses at the gene ends were 6 bases for V and 5 bases for J; bases not matched to a gene: 8. Germline CDR1 is DFQATT and CDR2 is SNEGSKA (reference sequence). The CDR3 length is 13 residues. CDR3 in amino acids: CSAPGQGNNEQYF. The CDR3 DNA sequence: TGCAGTGCACCGGGACAGGGTAACAACGAGCAGTACTTC.

V is TRBV7-2 and J is TRBJ2-2, with 7 nucleotides matching TRBD2. The V gene end was trimmed by 2 bases and the J gene end by 6 bases; junction bases not matched to a gene: 9. This CDR3 has 16 amino acids. Germline loops: CDR1 SGHTA, CDR2 FQGNSA. The CDR3 region is CASSLPPGGNPGELFF. For the CDR3, the DNA is TGTGCCAGCAGCTTACCCCCGGGGGGAAATCCCGGGGAGCTGTTTTTT.

This rearrangement joins TRBV11-2 to TRBJ1-2; TRBD1 might be the D (6 bases). The CDR3 has 16 amino acids. From germline, CDR1 is SGHAT and CDR2 FQNNGV. Trimming pared 1 base from V and 2 bases from J, leaving 14 bases between. The DNA of the CDR3 is TGTGCCAGCAGCTTAGTGCCGGGGGGCCTGAACTATGGCTACACCTTC. It yields the protein CASSLVPGGLNYGYTF.

At least ten counts were recorded for this clonotype. The rearrangement links TRBV7-2 to TRBJ2-7; weak D call: TRBD1 (6 bases). V shed 1 base and J shed 0 bases, with 10 bases lying between them. The germline V gene encodes CDR1 SGHTA and CDR2 FQGNSA. This CDR3 is built from 15 residues. CDR3 amino acids: CASSLVGAGSYEQYF. The CDR3 DNA reads as TGTGCCAGCAGCTTAGTGGGGGCAGGCTCCTACGAGCAGTACTTC.

This clonotype was observed a few times. V and J are TRBV4-1 and TRBJ2-5; D gene unclear. The V gene's germline CDR1 is MGHRA and CDR2 YSYEKL. The V gene lost 4 bases and the J gene lost 4 bases, with 7 bases spanning the gap. CDR3 length: 12 residues. This chain's CDR3 is CASSLPAETQYF. CDR3 DNA sequence: TGCGCCAGCAGCCTCCCGGCAGAGACCCAGTACTTC.

This clonotype was found many times. V and J are TRBV7-9 and TRBJ1-5; D might be TRBD1 (5 bases). The germline V and J ends were trimmed by 5 bases and 3 bases, with 14 bases remaining between them. The germline CDR1 and CDR2 sequences are SEHNR and FQNEAQ (reference sequence). This CDR3 has 15 amino acids. The CDR3 DNA reads as TGTGCCAGCAGCCGGATCGGGACCGACAATCAGCCCCAGCATTTT. It encodes CASSRIGTDNQPQHF.

This clonotype was seen more than once but under ten times. Here the CDR3 reads CASTRDGTEGEKLFF. Here the CDR3 DNA reads TGCGCCAGCACTCGCGACGGGACGGAGGGTGAAAAACTGTTTTTT. This chain uses TRBV5-1 with TRBJ1-4, with D possibly TRBD1 on 5 matching bases. The CDR3 runs 15 residues. Germline V gene data show CDR1 as SGHRS and CDR2 as YFSETQ. Trimming shortened V by 6 bases and J by 7 bases, and 19 bases separated the two germline ends.

In this sample, this clonotype turned up a few times. The chain links TRBV29-1 to TRBJ2-1; no firm D call. V was shortened by 3 bases and J by 6 bases, with 0 bases between the two germline ends. In germline, CDR1 is SQVTM, CDR2 ANQGSEA. The CDR3 runs to 9 residues. As DNA, the CDR3 is TGCAGCGTTGACAATGAGCAGTTCTTC. Translation gives CSVDNEQFF.

A few counts support this clonotype. V usage is TRBV4-2 and J usage is TRBJ1-4; possibly TRBD1 for D (5 bases). CDR1 is LGHNA, CDR2 YNFKEQ, per germline. CDR3 length: 16 residues. Trimming removed 0 bases from V and 7 bases from J, with 15 bases in between. CDR3 bases: TGTGCCAGCAGCCAAGATCCCCAGGGAGGGCTTGAAAAACTGTTTTTT. Amino acids: CASSQDPQGGLEKLFF.

The V and J genes are TRBV4-3 and TRBJ1-4; D gene uncertain. Between the trimmed V and J ends, which lost 0 bases and 2 bases, there was a span of 13 bases. The CDR3 consists of 17 residues. Germline V gene lookup returns CDR1 LGHNA and CDR2 YSLEER. CDR3: CASSQDPRSSTNEKLFF. The CDR3 nucleotides are TGCGCCAGCAGCCAAGACCCAAGGAGTAGCACTAATGAAAAACTGTTTTTT.

This clonotype was detected many times. V gene TRBV5-1 combines with J gene TRBJ2-6; D not resolved. This CDR3 has 14 residues. Germline V lookup: CDR1 SGHRS, CDR2 YFSETQ. The V end was cut by 1 base, the J end by 0 bases, with 2 bases between. The CDR3 nucleotides read TGCGCCAGCAGCTTGTTCTCTGGGGCCAACGTCCTGACTTTC. It codes for CASSLFSGANVLTF.

This clonotype was found once. The chain links TRBV25-1 to TRBJ2-2; 9 bases map to TRBD2. The CDR3 sequence is 16 residues long. V gave up 6 bases and J gave up 4 bases; unmatched junction bases: 9. Germline CDR1 MGHDK, CDR2 SYGVNS. CDR3 in amino acids: CASRKEAGGLTGELFF. DNA of the CDR3: TGTGCCAGCAGGAAGGAAGCGGGGGGTCTCACCGGGGAGCTGTTTTTT.

The genes are TRBV6-5 and TRBJ2-5, with D tentatively TRBD2 (5 bases). This CDR3 contains 12 residues. Germline-derived CDR1 and CDR2 are MNHEY and SVGAGI. V was cut by 5 bases and J by 7 bases, with 11 bases left in between. CDR3 sequence (DNA): TGTGCCAGCAGTGCCTCGGGGAGGACCCAGTACTTC. Translation: CASSASGRTQYF.

This clonotype was detected ten times or more. CDR3 sequence (DNA): TGTGCCAGCAGCCAAGATTGGGGGGCGACAGATACGCAGTATTTT. Translation: CASSQDWGATDTQYF. The chain combines TRBV4-2 with TRBJ2-3; tentatively, D is TRBD1 or TRBD2 (6 bases each). The ends were cut back, 0 bases at V and 3 bases at J, with 10 bases in the middle. This CDR3 contains 15 residues. CDR1 and CDR2 from the germline V gene are LGHNA and YNFKEQ.

A few counts support this clonotype. This chain joins TRBV11-2 and TRBJ2-1, with D tentatively TRBD2 (6 bases). Germline-derived CDR1 and CDR2 are SGHAT and FQNNGV. This CDR3 region has 13 residues. Trimming cost V 0 bases and J 10 bases, with 10 bases left between them. CDR3 amino acids: CASSLDGRGEQFF. The CDR3 DNA reads as TGTGCCAGCAGCTTAGATGGTCGGGGGGAGCAGTTCTTC.

This clonotype was detected only a few times. The V and J genes are TRBV4-3 and TRBJ2-5, with 7 nucleotides matching TRBD2. With V trimmed by 4 bases and J by 5 bases, 10 bases remained unmatched. Germline assignment: CDR1 LGHNA and CDR2 YSLEER. The length of the CDR3 is 15 residues. DNA for the CDR3: TGCGCCAGCAGCCCCTGGGGGGGAAACGGCGAGACCCAGTACTTC. Translating it yields CASSPWGGNGETQYF.

This clonotype has more than one count but fewer than ten. This chain uses TRBV5-1 with TRBJ1-4; D might be TRBD1 (6 bases). This CDR3 has 16 residues. Deletions cut 7 bases from V and 2 bases from J, with 18 bases between. In germline, CDR1 is SGHRS, CDR2 YFSETQ. The CDR3 DNA sequence: TGCGCCAGCGGAGAAGGACAGTTGGTTACTAATGAAAAACTGTTTTTT. Translated, it gives CASGEGQLVTNEKLFF.

The V and J genes are TRBV28 and TRBJ1-4, with 7 positions matching TRBD1. The CDR3 consists of 14 residues. Germline values: CDR1 MDHEN, CDR2 SYDVKM. V was clipped by 4 bases and J by 8 bases; unmatched bases: 7. The CDR3 bases are TGTGCCAGCAGTTCTCAGGGGGTTCGAGAAAAACTGTTTTTT. This sequence encodes CASSSQGVREKLFF.

There are many counts of this clonotype. The genes are TRBV4-3 and TRBJ1-1; the D is unclear. The CDR3 is 16 residues long. Trimming pared 4 bases from V and 1 base from J, leaving 16 bases between. Germline lookup yields CDR1 LGHNA and CDR2 YSLEER. CDR3 bases: TGCGCCAGCAGCCTGAGCCCAGAGGGTCGGAACACTGAAGCTTTCTTT. Its translation: CASSLSPEGRNTEAFF.

A few counts support this clonotype. The chain carries TRBV20-1 and TRBJ2-5, with D hard to call. V was shortened by 3 bases and J by 5 bases, with 10 bases between the two germline ends. Germline-derived CDR1 and CDR2 are DFQATT and SNEGSKA (reference sequence). This CDR3 is 12 amino acids long. DNA of the CDR3: TGCAGTGCTAGGAGCCTGGGTGAGACCCAGTACTTC. Translated, it gives CSARSLGETQYF.

This clonotype was observed a few times. The chain links TRBV12-3 or TRBV12-4 to TRBJ2-7, with TRBD1 identical over 10 bases. With 3 bases clipped from V and 5 bases from J, the junction kept 10 bases outside the gene matches. The CDR3 consists of 16 residues. CDR3 region: CASSFYDRGQVHEQYF. The CDR3 DNA is TGTGCCAGCAGTTTTTATGACAGGGGGCAAGTCCACGAGCAGTACTTC.

The V call is TRBV2, the J call TRBJ1-1; D is perhaps TRBD1 (5 bases). This CDR3 is built from 13 residues. Trimming shortened V by 8 bases and J by 1 base, and 11 bases separated the two germline ends. Germline assignment: CDR1 SNHLY and CDR2 FYNNEI. This CDR3 is CASGSTANTEAFF. As DNA, the CDR3 is TGTGCCAGCGGATCGACAGCGAACACTGAAGCTTTCTTT.

The table lists this clonotype with many counts. The chain has TRBV5-1 and TRBJ1-1; 7 bases are a match to TRBD1. The CDR3 has 15 residues. V trimming: 1 base; J trimming: 4 bases; junction bases outside the gene matches: 7. Germline V CDR1 and CDR2: SGHRS, YFSETQ. CDR3 loop: CASSLTGQGVTEAFF. The CDR3 region has the DNA TGCGCCAGCAGCTTGACAGGGCAGGGGGTCACTGAAGCTTTCTTT.

The rearrangement links TRBV7-3 to TRBJ2-2; TRBD2 agrees at 7 bases. With V trimmed by 6 bases and J by 6 bases, 1 base remained unmatched. The length of the CDR3 is 12 residues. The germline V gene has CDR1 SGHTA and CDR2 FQGTGA. CDR3: CASRLAAGELFF. In DNA, the CDR3 is TGTGCCAGCAGGCTAGCGGCCGGGGAGCTGTTTTTT.

On this clonotype itself: At one of its ends the junction is not consistent with the germline gene, which may arise from a read error. The chain combines TRBV4-2 with TRBJ2-2; 8 bases match TRBD2. The CDR3 spans 14 residues. Looked up from germline, CDR1 is LGHNA and CDR2 is YNFKEQ. CDR3 protein: CASSQDSFSGALFF. The CDR3, as DNA: TGTGCCAGCAGCCAAGATTCCTTTAGCGGGGCGCTGTTTTTT.

This clonotype has only a few counts. The rearrangement uses TRBV9 and TRBJ2-3; D is uncertain. The V gene lost 4 bases and the J gene lost 4 bases, with 10 bases spanning the gap. The CDR3 runs 13 residues. Germline V gene data show CDR1 as SGDLS and CDR2 as YYNGEE. The CDR3 nucleotides are TGTGCCAGCAGCACTTCACGCCCAGATACGCAGTATTTT. Its protein product is CASSTSRPDTQYF.